These 5 T cell receptor beta chains share one sample of origin, sequenced in a study of T cell responses to AZD1222 COVID-19 vaccine. The repertoire was sequenced with immunoSEQ multiplex PCR; TCRdb's copy has only in-frame clones and lacks some. The sample contains more than 70,000 clones, 70% to 90% of which appear only once. Sequenced here: peripheral blood, sampled on day 0 of AZD1222 vaccination. The receptors stem from an adult in good health.

V is TRBV7-6 and J is TRBJ1-5; possible D gene TRBD1, 6 bases. V was clipped by 1 base and J by 3 bases, with 10 bases between them. CDR3 length: 15 amino acids. CDR1 and CDR2 (germline): SGHVS, FNYEAQ. The chain's CDR3 is CASSLGGTTNQPQHF. Here the CDR3 DNA reads TGTGCCAGCAGCTTAGGGGGGACAACCAATCAGCCCCAGCATTTT.

The rearrangement links TRBV13 to TRBJ1-3; no reliable D call. The CDR3 is 14 amino acids. Trimming took off 1 base at V and 1 base at J, with 5 bases between the two ends. Germline CDR1 is PRHDT and CDR2 is FYEKMQ (reference sequence). As DNA, the CDR3 is TGTGCCAGCAGCTTAGAGGGTTCTGGAAACACCATATATTTT. Protein product: CASSLEGSGNTIYF.

The gene calls are TRBV7-9 and TRBJ2-2, with 7 bases that match TRBD2. Unmatched junction bases numbered 1, after V lost 3 bases and J lost 6 bases. The CDR3 sequence is 13 residues long. Germline assignment: CDR1 SEHNR and CDR2 FQNEAQ (reference sequence). The CDR3 DNA reads as TGTGCCAGCAGCTTGCGGGAGTCCGGGGAGCTGTTTTTT. It specifies CASSLRESGELFF.

This chain connects TRBV10-1 to TRBJ1-1, with D possibly being TRBD1 (6 bases). Trimming pared 4 bases from V and 6 bases from J, leaving 12 bases between. CDR3 length: 13 amino acids. CDR1 is WNHNN and CDR2 is SYGVQD in the germline V gene (reference sequence). In nucleotides, the CDR3 is TGCGCCAGCAGTGCCTCAGGGGTCTCTGAAGCTTTCTTT. Translated, it gives CASSASGVSEAFF.

The V gene is TRBV5-4, the J gene TRBJ1-4; D might be TRBD1 (5 bases). CDR1 and CDR2 (germline): SGHNT, YYREEE (reference sequence). The V end lost 0 bases, the J end lost 3 bases, and 6 bases lay between the germline ends. This CDR3 comprises 14 residues. As DNA, the CDR3 is TGTGCCAGCAGCTTGGGACAGTCTAATGAAAAACTGTTTTTT. Protein sequence: CASSLGQSNEKLFF.